One and the same sample provided the 17 T cell receptor beta chains below, sequenced in a study of shared clonotypes between healthy human individuals. Here immunoSEQ multiplex PCR was the method, and the copy in TCRdb shows in-frame clones only, minus some. This sample has around 980,000 clones, with about 84% found just once. The specimen was memory CD4+ T cells from PBMCs. The subset denotes: CD45RA-negative fraction. These TCRs come from a man younger than 35 in good health. Some clones in this sample may be carry-over from other donors' samples.

The V call is TRBV28, the J call TRBJ2-5; 11 nucleotides align to TRBD2. Germline assignment: CDR1 MDHEN and CDR2 SYDVKM. The CDR3 totals 18 residues. V gave up 7 bases and J gave up 5 bases; unmatched junction bases: 18. Here the CDR3 DNA reads TGTGCCAGCACCCCTGGGGCTAGCGGGAGGAGGTCGGGGGAGACCCAGTACTTC. It codes for CASTPGASGRRSGETQYF.

This CDR3 is CASSKGPGGNTIYF. CDR3 DNA sequence: TGTGCCAGCAGCAAGGGACCGGGGGGAAACACCATATATTTT. This rearrangement joins TRBV27 to TRBJ1-3; maybe TRBD1 (5 bases). The V gene's germline CDR1 is MNHEY and CDR2 SMNVEV (reference sequence). This CDR3 spans 14 amino acids. Trimming removed 6 bases from V and 4 bases from J, with 13 bases in between.

CDR3 DNA: TGTGCCAGCAGCCAAAGTGAGACCCAGTACTTC. Protein: CASSQSETQYF. The chain uses TRBV14 and TRBJ2-5; D gene uncertain. V lost 2 bases, J lost 5 bases, and 3 bases lay in between. CDR1 is SGHDN and CDR2 is FVKESK in the germline V gene. This CDR3 region has 11 residues. The variable domain in full, completed from reference TRBV14 and TRBJ2-5, reads EAGVTQFPSHSVIEKGQTVTLRCDPISGHDNLYWYRRVMGKEIKFLLHFVKESKQDESGMPNNRFLAERTGGTYSTLKVQPAELEDSGVYFCASSQSETQYFGPGTRLLVL.

The sample holds a few counts of this clone. The V and J genes are TRBV4-2 and TRBJ1-2; 10 bases match TRBD1. Per germline, CDR1 LGHNA and CDR2 YNFKEQ. The CDR3 is 17 residues long. The J segment lost 0 bases and the V segment lost 3 bases, leaving 7 bases of the junction unmatched. The CDR3 nucleotides are TGTGCCAGCAGCCAGGACACCGGGACAGGGGCTAACTATGGCTACACCTTC. This codes for CASSQDTGTGANYGYTF.

This clone was seen more than once but under ten times. V and J are TRBV29-1 and TRBJ1-1; tentative D call: TRBD1 (5 bases). Germline values: CDR1 SQVTM, CDR2 ANQGSEA. Between the trimmed V and J ends, which lost 5 bases and 0 bases, there was a span of 10 bases. This CDR3 spans 13 amino acids. CDR3 sequence reads: CSVSGLMNTEAFF. CDR3 nucleotide sequence: TGCAGCGTTTCAGGGCTGATGAACACTGAAGCTTTCTTT.

This chain joins TRBV18 and TRBJ2-7; no clear D. The V gene lost 3 bases and the J gene lost 3 bases, with 9 bases spanning the gap. The germline V gene encodes CDR1 KGHSH and CDR2 LQKENI. The CDR3 covers 13 residues. The CDR3 DNA sequence: TGTGCCAGCTCACCCGCTCCTGACTACGAGCAGTACTTC. Encoded protein: CASSPAPDYEQYF.

The chain is built from TRBV18 and TRBJ2-3; possibly TRBD2 for D (6 bases). The ends were cut back, 0 bases at V and 0 bases at J, with 7 bases in the middle. CDR1 and CDR2 from the germline V gene are KGHSH and LQKENI. The CDR3 is made up of 15 amino acids. CDR3 loop: CASSPPGTSTDTQYF. CDR3 nucleotide sequence: TGTGCCAGCTCACCACCGGGGACTAGCACAGATACGCAGTATTTT.

This clone has a handful of counts. The chain is built from TRBV27 and TRBJ1-2; D unclear. V was pared by 5 bases and J by 4 bases, with 11 bases between. Per germline, CDR1 MNHEY and CDR2 SMNVEV (reference sequence). The CDR3 totals 13 residues. This CDR3 reads CASSARALYGYTF. The CDR3 region has the DNA TGTGCCAGCAGTGCACGGGCCCTCTATGGCTACACCTTC.

On this clone: Other DNA sequences in this specimen translate into the identical CDR3. This chain joins TRBV5-1 and TRBJ2-3, with D perhaps matching TRBD2 (6 bases). CDR1 SGHRS and CDR2 YFSETQ come from the germline V gene. The CDR3 consists of 15 residues. V was shortened by 0 bases and J by 3 bases, with 11 bases between the two germline ends. The CDR3 here is CASSLGLALTDTQYF. The CDR3 region has the DNA TGCGCCAGCAGCTTGGGGCTAGCGTTAACAGATACGCAGTATTTT.

This chain joins TRBV5-5 and TRBJ1-5, with 7 nucleotides matching TRBD1. V was pared by 4 bases and J by 6 bases, with 7 bases of the junction left unmatched. Germline V gives CDR1 SGHKS, CDR2 YYEKEE (reference sequence). There are 14 residues in the CDR3. The CDR3 region is CASSLTGEGQPQHF. The CDR3 region has the DNA TGTGCCAGCAGCCTCACAGGGGAGGGTCAGCCCCAGCATTTT.

This rearrangement joins TRBV10-3 to TRBJ1-1, with 7 bases fitting TRBD1. CDR1 is ENHRY and CDR2 is SYGVKD in the germline V gene. The length of the CDR3 is 14 residues. Losses at the gene ends were 3 bases for V and 10 bases for J; bases not matched to a gene: 11. CDR3 amino acids: CAISESTGASSAFF. The CDR3 DNA sequence: TGTGCCATCAGTGAAAGTACAGGGGCTTCGTCAGCTTTCTTT.

Comment on this clone: This sample includes further DNA sequences coding for the same CDR3. This sequence joins TRBV6-5 and TRBJ2-7; 9 bases agree with TRBD1. V shed 2 bases and J 3 bases; nucleotides not matched to a gene: 5. Germline CDR1 MNHEY, CDR2 SVGAGI. The CDR3 is 15 residues long. The CDR3 reads CASSYRGTGSYEQYF. The CDR3 nucleotides are TGTGCCAGCAGTTACCGAGGGACAGGGAGCTACGAGCAGTACTTC.

The chain joins TRBV28 to TRBJ1-2; D is perhaps TRBD1 (5 bases). V was clipped by 3 bases and J by 4 bases, with 12 bases between them. This CDR3 has 14 residues. In germline, CDR1 is MDHEN, CDR2 SYDVKM. The DNA for the CDR3 is TGTGCCAGCAGTTTTTTGACAGATCCCTATGGCTACACCTTC. Its translation: CASSFLTDPYGYTF.

About this clone: The identical CDR3 is also encoded by other nucleotide sequences in the sample. The chain is built from TRBV18 and TRBJ1-2; tentatively, D is TRBD1 (6 bases). V dropped 3 bases and J dropped 6 bases, with 11 bases sitting between them. Per germline, CDR1 KGHSH and CDR2 LQKENI. The CDR3 loop spans 13 amino acids. The CDR3, as DNA: TGTGCCAGCTCACCCGACGGGGGCCATGGCTACACCTTC. It yields the protein CASSPDGGHGYTF.

V is TRBV4-2 and J is TRBJ1-4; no clear D. Germline assignment: CDR1 LGHNA and CDR2 YNFKEQ. The V gene lost 5 bases and the J gene lost 5 bases, with 15 bases spanning the gap. The CDR3 is 15 amino acids. CDR3 coding DNA: TGTGCCAGCAGCGCCCGGGAGGGCCCCAATGAAAAACTGTTTTTT. It is translated as CASSAREGPNEKLFF.

The V gene is TRBV7-3, the J gene TRBJ2-2; 13 bases are a match to TRBD2. There are 16 residues in the CDR3. Germline V lookup: CDR1 SGHTA, CDR2 FQGTGA. V shed 1 base, J shed 6 bases, and the junction held 2 bases outside the gene matches. The CDR3 is CASSLSGLAGAGELFF. CDR3 sequence (DNA): TGTGCCAGCAGCTTAAGTGGACTAGCGGGAGCCGGGGAGCTGTTTTTT.

J is TRBJ2-3 and V is TRBV29-1; D call uncertain. From germline, CDR1 is SQVTM and CDR2 ANQGSEA. This CDR3 is 13 amino acids long. The germline V and J ends were trimmed by 4 bases and 8 bases, with 16 bases remaining between them. CDR3 protein: CSVVSVGSGTQYF. The CDR3 DNA follows: TGCAGCGTTGTATCGGTTGGTAGTGGTACGCAGTATTTT.